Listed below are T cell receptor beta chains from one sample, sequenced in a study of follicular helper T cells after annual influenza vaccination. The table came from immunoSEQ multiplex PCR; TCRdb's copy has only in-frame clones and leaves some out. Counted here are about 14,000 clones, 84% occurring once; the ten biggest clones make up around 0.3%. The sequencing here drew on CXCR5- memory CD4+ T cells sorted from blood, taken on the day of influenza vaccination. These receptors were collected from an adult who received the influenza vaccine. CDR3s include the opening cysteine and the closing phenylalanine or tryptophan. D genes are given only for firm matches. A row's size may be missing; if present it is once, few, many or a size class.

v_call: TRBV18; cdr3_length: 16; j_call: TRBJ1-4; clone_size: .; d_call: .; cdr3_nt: TGTGCCAGCTCACCAACCGGGGGTTCAACTAATGAAAAACTGTTTTTT; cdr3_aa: CASSPTGGSTNEKLFF
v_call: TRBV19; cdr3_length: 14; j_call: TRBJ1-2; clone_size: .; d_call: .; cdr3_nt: TGTGCCAGTAGTATCCGGCCATCCCGGGGTGGCTACACCTTC; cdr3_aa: CASSIRPSRGGYTF
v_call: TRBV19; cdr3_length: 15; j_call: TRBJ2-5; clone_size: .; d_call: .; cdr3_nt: TGTGCCAGTAGATCTCCGACAGAGGCTAAAGAGACCCAGTACTTC; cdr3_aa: CASRSPTEAKETQYF
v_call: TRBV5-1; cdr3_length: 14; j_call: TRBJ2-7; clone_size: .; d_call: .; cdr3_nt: TGCGCCAGCAGCGGTATCTCGGGTTCCTACGAGCAGTACTTC; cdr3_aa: CASSGISGSYEQYF
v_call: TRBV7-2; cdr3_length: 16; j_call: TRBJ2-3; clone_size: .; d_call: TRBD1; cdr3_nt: TGTGCCAGCAGCTTACTCCCGGGACAGGGCGGGGATACGCAGTATTTT; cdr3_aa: CASSLLPGQGGDTQYF
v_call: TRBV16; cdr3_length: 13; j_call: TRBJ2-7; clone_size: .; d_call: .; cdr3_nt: TGTGCCAGCAGCCTAACAGGGTTCCACGAGCAGTACTTC; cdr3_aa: CASSLTGFHEQYF
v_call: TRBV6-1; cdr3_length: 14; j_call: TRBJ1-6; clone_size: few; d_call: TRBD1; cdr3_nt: TGTGCCAGCAGGGGGGACAGGGGTAATTCACCCCTCCACTTT; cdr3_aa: CASRGDRGNSPLHF
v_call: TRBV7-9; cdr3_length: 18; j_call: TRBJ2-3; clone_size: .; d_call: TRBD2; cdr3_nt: TGTGCCAGCAGCTTTCTTCCGCCGGGACTAGCCGCCACAGATACGCAGTATTTT; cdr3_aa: CASSFLPPGLAATDTQYF
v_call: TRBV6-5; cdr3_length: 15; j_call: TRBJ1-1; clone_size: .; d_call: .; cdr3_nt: TGTGCCAGCAGTTACGAGGGGAATTTAAACACTGAAGCTTTCTTT; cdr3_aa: CASSYEGNLNTEAFF
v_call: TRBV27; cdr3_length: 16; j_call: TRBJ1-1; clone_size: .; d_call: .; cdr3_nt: TGTGCCAGCAGTCCACTAAGTGGGGAGAGGAGTACTGAAGCTTTCTTT; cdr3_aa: CASSPLSGERSTEAFF
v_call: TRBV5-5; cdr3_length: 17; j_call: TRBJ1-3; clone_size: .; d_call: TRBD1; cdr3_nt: TGTGCCAGCAGCGAAGGACAGGGAAGAAGGCCTGGAAACACCATATATTTT; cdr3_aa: CASSEGQGRRPGNTIYF
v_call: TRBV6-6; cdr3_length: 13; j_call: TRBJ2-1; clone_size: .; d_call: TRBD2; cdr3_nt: TGTGCCAGCAGGGGGGGGGCCTACAATGAGCAGTTCTTC; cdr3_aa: CASRGGAYNEQFF
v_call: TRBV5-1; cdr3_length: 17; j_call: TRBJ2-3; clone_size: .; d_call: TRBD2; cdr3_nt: TGCGCCAGCAGCTTGGGTGCGCGGGGGGGCGGCACAGATACGCAGTATTTT; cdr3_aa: CASSLGARGGGTDTQYF
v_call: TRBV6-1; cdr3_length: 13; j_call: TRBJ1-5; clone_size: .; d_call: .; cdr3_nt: TGTGCCAGCAGTGATTGGGGCAATCAGCCCCAGCATTTT; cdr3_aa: CASSDWGNQPQHF
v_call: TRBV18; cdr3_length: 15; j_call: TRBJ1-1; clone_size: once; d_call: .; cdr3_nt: TGTGCCAGCTCACCCTCAGCAGGGGCGAACACTGAAGCTTTCTTT; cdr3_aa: CASSPSAGANTEAFF
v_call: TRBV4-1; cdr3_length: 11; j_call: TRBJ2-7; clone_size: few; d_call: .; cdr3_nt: TGCGCCAGCAGCCTAGATCTGGAGCAGTACTTC; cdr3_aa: CASSLDLEQYF
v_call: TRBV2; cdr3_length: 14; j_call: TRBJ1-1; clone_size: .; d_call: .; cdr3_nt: TGTGCCAGCTTCCGGATAGGTCGAGGGGCTGAAGCTTTCTTT; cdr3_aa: CASFRIGRGAEAFF
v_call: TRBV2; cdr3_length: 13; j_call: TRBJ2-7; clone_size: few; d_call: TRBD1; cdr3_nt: TGTGCCAGCAGGGGGGACAGGGTCCACGAGCAGTACTTC; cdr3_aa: CASRGDRVHEQYF